This TCR beta chain comes out of a study of early T cells in non-severe SARS-CoV-2 infection. TCRdb re-called the 5' RACE reads through MiXCR, storing one row per CDR3 protein. The table records 35,000 to 45,000 distinct CDR3 sequences, less than 6.5% of them present only once. V lost 4 bases and J lost 4; bases outside the gene matches: 7. The CDR3 is 15 amino acids. CDR1 is SGHKS and CDR2 is YYEKEE in the germline V gene (reference sequence). This clonotype was detected a few times. The sample was whole blood, taken at baseline. This sequence was found in an adult who was a healthcare worker with PCR-confirmed SARS-CoV-2 infection or an uninfected control (not recorded which). V and J are TRBV5-5 and TRBJ2-7; 11 nucleotides line up with TRBD2. CDR3 protein: CASSAPTSGEYEQYF. CDR3 sequence (DNA): TGTGCCAGCAGCGCCCCGACTAGCGGGGAGTACGAGCAGTACTTC.